Given below is one T cell receptor (beta chain) in context. The antigen is undetermined. These data belong to a study of graft-versus-host responses after intestinal transplantation. Study conclusions and caveats: Some GvH clones appeared in ileal mucosa or blood before recipient bone marrow.

There are 15 residues in the CDR3. The germline V gene has CDR1 SGDLS and CDR2 YYNGEE. V was shortened by 4 bases and J by 2 bases, with 16 bases between the two germline ends. This table comes from immunoSEQ multiplex PCR, and its TCRdb copy is limited to in-frame clones, with some not included. This sample has over 65,000 clones, with under 95% found just once. The sequence came from a human donor who was the organ donor for an intestinal transplant. The sequenced sample was unstimulated CD8+ T cells sorted from spleen or lymph node cells, obtained before transplant. The chain couples TRBV9 to TRBJ2-7, with D maybe TRBD2 (6 bases). The CDR3 region is CASSPSQGGTYEQYF. The CDR3 DNA is TGTGCCAGCAGCCCCAGCCAGGGAGGTACCTACGAGCAGTACTTC.